The 6 T cell receptor beta chains reported below all come from one sample, sequenced in a study of OX40 agonist ivuxolimab in advanced cancers. This table comes from immunoSEQ multiplex PCR, and its TCRdb copy is limited to in-frame clones, with some not included. This sample yields approximately 74,000 clones, of which 85% to 95% are seen a single time; less than 6% belongs to the top ten. The sequencing here drew on CD4+ or CD8+ T cells sorted from blood, taken in a trial of the OX40 agonist ivuxolimab. The receptor set was obtained from an adult with an advanced solid tumor such as melanoma, head and neck, liver or kidney cancer.

There are a few counts of this clone. The CDR3 DNA reads as TGTGCCAGCAGCTCGGGACAGGGAGGCTCACCCCTCCACTTT. Translated, it gives CASSSGQGGSPLHF. The rearrangement joins TRBV7-3 to TRBJ1-6; 9 bases fit TRBD1. Losses at the gene ends were 4 bases for V and 10 bases for J; bases not matched to a gene: 5. Looked up from germline, CDR1 is SGHTA and CDR2 is FQGTGA. The CDR3 runs to 14 residues.

The CDR3 protein is CASSQDNGGRYEQYF. CDR3 DNA sequence: TGCGCCAGCAGCCAAGATAATGGGGGCCGTTACGAGCAGTACTTC. This sequence joins TRBV4-3 and TRBJ2-7, with a tentative D call TRBD1 (6 bases). From germline, CDR1 is LGHNA and CDR2 YSLEER. The V end lost 0 bases, the J end lost 4 bases, and 13 bases lay between the germline ends. There are 15 residues in the CDR3.

This chain joins TRBV7-3 and TRBJ2-3; TRBD1 matches 7 bases. This CDR3 has 16 residues. The V and J ends lost 4 bases and 2 bases, in that order; junction bases with no gene match: 9. Germline V CDR1 and CDR2: SGHTA, FQGTGA. The CDR3 bases are TGTGCCAGCAGCTCAATTTCCGGGACAGACACAGATACGCAGTATTTT. It encodes CASSSISGTDTDTQYF.

The rearrangement links TRBV28 to TRBJ2-3; 11 positions agree with TRBD2. V lost 6 bases and J lost 7; bases outside the gene matches: 21. Germline values: CDR1 MDHEN, CDR2 SYDVKM. This CDR3 has 19 residues. This chain's CDR3 is CASSSTLRLAGRPVYTQYF. For the CDR3, the DNA is TGTGCCAGCAGCTCAACTTTAAGACTAGCGGGACGTCCCGTGTATACGCAGTATTTT.

CDR3: CASSLQAGIEAFF. The CDR3 DNA reads as TGTGCCAGCAGCTTGCAGGCTGGGATTGAAGCTTTCTTT. The rearrangement links TRBV5-6 to TRBJ1-1; no reliable D call. The CDR3 extends over 13 amino acids. Looked up from germline, CDR1 is SGHDT and CDR2 is YYEEEE. Trimming removed 1 base at V and 7 bases at J, with 11 bases between.

This clone was detected a few times. The V and J genes are TRBV10-3 and TRBJ1-1; TRBD1 agrees at 7 bases. CDR3 length: 15 residues. Germline CDR1 and CDR2: ENHRY and SYGVKD. The V and J ends lost 4 bases and 5 bases, in that order; junction bases with no gene match: 10. CDR3 nucleotide sequence: TGTGCCATCAGTGCCGGGACAGAAACGAGGACTGAAGCTTTCTTT. Protein product: CAISAGTETRTEAFF.